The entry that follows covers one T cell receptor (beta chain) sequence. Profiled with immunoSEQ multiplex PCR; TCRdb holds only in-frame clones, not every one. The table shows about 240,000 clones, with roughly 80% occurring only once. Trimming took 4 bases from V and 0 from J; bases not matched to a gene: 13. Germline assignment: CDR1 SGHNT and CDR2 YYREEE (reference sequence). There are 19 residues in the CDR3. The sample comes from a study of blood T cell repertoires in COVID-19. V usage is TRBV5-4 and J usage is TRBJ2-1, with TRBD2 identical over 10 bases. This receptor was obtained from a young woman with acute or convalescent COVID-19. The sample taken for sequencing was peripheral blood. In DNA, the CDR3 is TGTGCCAGCAGCCGAGGTGGTCTAGCGGGAGAGTTCTCCTACAATGAGCAGTTCTTC. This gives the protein CASSRGGLAGEFSYNEQFF.